The TCR beta chain described here comes from a study of cytomegalovirus exposure and HLA in healthy donors. Turning to this clone: No antigen is known for it.

The CDR3 length is 14 residues. Germline lookup yields CDR1 GTSNPN and CDR2 SVGIG (reference sequence). The V end lost 0 bases, the J end lost 4 bases, and 9 bases lay between the germline ends. General study results and limits: Links to common viral pathogens appeared, in a later analysis, for several of the most significant clusters. Over 15,000 TCR beta sequences were associated with HLA alleles at 0.05 false discovery rate in a later analysis. The study designated 150 or so TCR beta chains cytomegalovirus-associated. Some V segments, TRBV6-2 and TRBV6-3 among them, were indistinguishable and were therefore excluded.

Primers: 60 Vbeta forward and 13 Jbeta reverse. Assay used: immunoSEQ multiplex PCR; TCRdb lists only in-frame clones, some missing. The sample consists of 190,000 or so clones, around 74% of them appearing once. The sequenced material came from PBMCs. The receptor comes from a girl aged 5-17 years in good health and CMV-seropositive. The chain employs TRBV30 and TRBJ2-2, with D maybe TRBD2 (5 bases). CDR3 nucleotide sequence: TGTGCCTGGAGTGTAACCGGAGGCACCGGGGAGCTGTTTTTT. It specifies CAWSVTGGTGELFF. Full variable domain (rest looked up from reference TRBV30 and TRBJ2-2): SQTIHQWPATLVQPVGSPLSLECTVEGTSNPNLYWYRQAAGRGLQLLFYSVGIGQISSEVPQNLSASRPQDRQFILSSKKLLLSDSGFYLCAWSVTGGTGELFFGEGSRLTVL.